The subject of this entry is one TCR beta chain. Its antigen is as yet unknown. The sample belongs to a study of T cells in localized non-small cell lung cancer. Notes on the study in general: Longer overall survival was seen with higher T cell density measured in blood. Tumor trailed uninvolved adjacent lung in T cell clonality, which peaked there. Adjacent lung tissue had a median approximately 57 of the top 100 clones found in the tumor.

Repertoires were generated with immunoSEQ multiplex PCR, while TCRdb's copy carries only in-frame clones and drops some. In the table there are about 17,000 clones, about 90% of which are singletons. V gave up 1 base and J gave up 4 bases; unmatched junction bases: 6. Germline CDR1 SGHDT, CDR2 YYEEEE. The CDR3 length is 15 residues. The chain joins TRBV5-6 to TRBJ2-7; 9 nucleotides align to TRBD2. The specimen was peripheral blood mononuclear cells, collected before any cancer treatment. The clonotype originates from a woman aged 35-75 years with stage III lung adenocarcinoma. The CDR3 sequence: CASSLFTSGQYEQYF. The CDR3 nucleotides read TGTGCCAGCAGCTTGTTTACTAGCGGGCAATACGAGCAGTACTTC.